These 15 T cell receptor beta chains share one sample of origin, sequenced in a study of T cell responses to AZD1222 COVID-19 vaccine. Produced via immunoSEQ multiplex PCR; TCRdb's table is partial and in-frame only. This sample yields 100,000 to 150,000 clones, of which about nine tenths are seen a single time; around 7% belongs to the top ten. Sequencing was performed on peripheral blood, taken on day 0 of AZD1222 vaccination. The receptors originated from an adult in good health.

The chain employs TRBV9 and TRBJ1-3; a possible D gene is TRBD1 (6 bases). V was clipped by 0 bases and J by 5 bases, with 12 bases between them. Looked up from germline, CDR1 is SGDLS and CDR2 is YYNGEE. There are 15 residues in the CDR3. The CDR3 is CASSVGERGRNTIYF. CDR3 coding DNA: TGTGCCAGCAGCGTAGGCGAAAGGGGGAGAAACACCATATATTTT.

This clone was found once. The chain uses TRBV28 and TRBJ1-5; D is perhaps TRBD1 (5 bases). The CDR3 runs 15 residues. V was trimmed by 5 bases and J by 1 base, leaving 12 bases between them. Germline CDR1 reads MDHEN; CDR2 reads SYDVKM. The CDR3 here is CASSIYWDSNQPQHF. CDR3 nucleotides: TGTGCCAGCAGTATTTATTGGGACAGCAATCAGCCCCAGCATTTT.

CDR3 loop: CASSLAQGYEQYF. In DNA, the CDR3 is TGTGCCAGCAGCTTAGCGCAGGGCTACGAGCAGTACTTC. The rearrangement links TRBV7-8 to TRBJ2-7, with D maybe TRBD1 (5 bases). Germline V CDR1 and CDR2: SGHVS, FQNEAQ. The V end lost 0 bases, the J end lost 3 bases, and 6 bases lay between the germline ends. The CDR3 is 13 residues long.

The rearrangement links TRBV6-1 to TRBJ1-2, with D possibly being TRBD1 (6 bases). Germline lookup yields CDR1 MNHNS and CDR2 SASEGT. Trimming took 3 bases from V and 4 from J, leaving 18 bases between them. This CDR3 has 16 residues. CDR3 region: CASSDPSRQAGYGYTF. In nucleotides, the CDR3 is TGTGCCAGCAGTGACCCCTCGAGACAGGCCGGCTATGGCTACACCTTC.

This chain connects TRBV3-1 (or the pseudogene TRBV3-2) to TRBJ1-4, with no clear D. Germline CDR1 reads LGHDT; CDR2 reads YNNKEL (reference sequence). Trimming cost V 3 bases and J 4 bases, with 6 bases left between them. The CDR3 consists of 13 residues. This CDR3 reads CASSHSHNEKLFF. DNA of the CDR3: TGTGCCAGCAGCCACTCGCATAATGAAAAACTGTTTTTT.

The chain employs TRBV28 and TRBJ2-1; possibly TRBD2 for D (5 bases). Between the trimmed V and J ends, which lost 1 base and 2 bases, there was a span of 12 bases. This CDR3 comprises 16 residues. Per the germline V gene, CDR1 is MDHEN and CDR2 is SYDVKM. The CDR3 coding sequence is TGTGCCAGCAGTTTATACGGGAACTCCCCCTACAATGAGCAGTTCTTC. The encoded protein is CASSLYGNSPYNEQFF.

The chain is built from TRBV9 and TRBJ1-4; a possible D gene is TRBD1 (5 bases). Trimming shortened V by 0 bases and J by 5 bases, and 11 bases separated the two germline ends. The germline V gene encodes CDR1 SGDLS and CDR2 YYNGEE. This CDR3 has 15 residues. This CDR3 is CASSVAWGMNEKLFF. The CDR3 region has the DNA TGTGCCAGCAGCGTAGCATGGGGGATGAATGAAAAACTGTTTTTT.

The chain has TRBV6-2 or TRBV6-3 and TRBJ2-1, with TRBD2 identical over 14 bases. V lost 0 bases and J lost 7; bases outside the gene matches: 2. CDR1 and CDR2 from the germline V gene are MNHEY and SVGEGT. This CDR3 has 16 amino acids. The DNA for the CDR3 is TGTGCCAGCAGTTACTCAGGGACTAGCGGGGGAAATGAGCAGTTCTTC. Translating it yields CASSYSGTSGGNEQFF.

The chain's CDR3 is CASSPPTGENYGYTF. The CDR3 DNA reads as TGTGCCAGCAGCCCTCCGACAGGGGAAAACTATGGCTACACCTTC. This chain joins TRBV6-2 or TRBV6-3 and TRBJ1-2, with 8 positions matching TRBD1. From germline, CDR1 is MNHEY and CDR2 SVGEGT. Germline trimming cut 6 bases from V and 2 bases from J; bases unmatched to any gene: 8. The CDR3 totals 15 residues.

This clone appeared once. The rearrangement uses TRBV6-5 and TRBJ1-6; D may be TRBD1 (5 bases). From germline, CDR1 is MNHEY and CDR2 SVGAGI. Trimming removed 0 bases from V and 9 bases from J, with 9 bases in between. The CDR3 covers 14 residues. In DNA, the CDR3 is TGTGCCAGCAGTTACTCGGAGGGGTCTTCACCCCTCCACTTT. Translated, it gives CASSYSEGSSPLHF.

The genes are TRBV6-2 or TRBV6-3 and TRBJ1-4; D is unresolved. The CDR3 contains 16 residues. The V gene's germline CDR1 is MNHEY and CDR2 SVGEGT. V shed 2 bases and J shed 7 bases, with 17 bases lying between them. CDR3 region: CASSYDIFEEGEKLFF. CDR3 in DNA: TGTGCCAGCAGTTACGACATCTTCGAAGAGGGTGAAAAACTGTTTTTT.

The CDR3 DNA follows: TGTGCCAGCACTCTCTCCGGGGAAGATACGCAGTATTTT. This sequence encodes CASTLSGEDTQYF. The rearrangement uses TRBV12-3 or TRBV12-4 and TRBJ2-3; possible D gene TRBD2, 5 bases. Trimming left V 7 bases short and J 5 bases short, with 13 bases between. The CDR3 length is 13 residues.

The chain recombines TRBV4-1 with TRBJ2-3; 8 nucleotides agree with TRBD1. CDR3 length: 18 residues. Germline V CDR1 and CDR2: MGHRA, YSYEKL. With V trimmed by 1 base and J by 0 bases, 9 bases remained unmatched. The CDR3 protein is CASSQVSGTGLSTDTQYF. The CDR3 coding sequence is TGCGCCAGCAGCCAAGTCTCCGGGACAGGCCTTAGCACAGATACGCAGTATTTT.

The chain links TRBV24-1 to TRBJ2-7; D call uncertain. Germline CDR1 is KGHDR and CDR2 is SFDVKD. Trimming pared 3 bases from V and 4 bases from J, leaving 9 bases between. The CDR3 spans 13 residues. The CDR3 bases are TGTGCCACCAGTGATCCCTACAAGTACGAGCAGTACTTC. Protein: CATSDPYKYEQYF.

The chain employs TRBV28 and TRBJ1-1; weak D call: TRBD1 (5 bases). Germline values: CDR1 MDHEN, CDR2 SYDVKM. The V gene lost 6 bases and the J gene lost 0 bases, with 17 bases spanning the gap. The CDR3 has 16 amino acids. CDR3 bases: TGTGCCAGCAGGGAGCACAGGTCCCTGGTGAACACTGAAGCTTTCTTT. This translates into CASREHRSLVNTEAFF.